The source of this T cell receptor beta chain is a study of blood T cell repertoires in COVID-19 (dated by TCRdb to about 2020). Turning to the overall study: Samples covering the acute and convalescent phases of COVID-19 were provided by collaborators in the United States, Italy and Spain. Sample metadata almost always included a de-identified subject ID, COVID-19 status, age in years and sex. The samples were drawn from the first 160 participants of the ongoing ImmuneRACE study and from 1,254 subjects provided by 6 global collaborators. The repertoires were released in a freely available public database intended as a resource for research on the immune response to SARS-CoV-2. Deeply sampled blood TCRbeta repertoires from subjects exposed to, actively infected with, or recovered from COVID-19 were included in the dataset. The material from the prospective study consisted of cDNA or gDNA derived from T cells, B-cell-depleted T cells, or PBMCs. HLA class I and class II types, where available, came from metadata supplied by the sample provider rather than from assay-based typing.

Whole blood was collected in K2EDTA tubes by collaborating institutions according to the institutions' own protocols. For TCRbeta analysis, collaborators shipped samples in one of three forms: frozen whole blood, isolated PBMCs, or DNA extracted from either of those sample types. The CDR3 holds 16 amino acids from the cysteine to the phenylalanine. Just the 48-base CDR3 DNA is kept, in frame starting at base 1. V is pruned by 7 bases and J by 6 bases, leaving 13 bases of the junction without a gene match. CDR1 and CDR2 are read off the germline V gene (reference sequence) as MNHEY and SMNVEV. The immunoSEQ Assay, a bias-controlled multiplex PCR, was used to amplify TCRbeta CDR3 regions from genomic DNA. Per the source publication's procedure: Within the assay, amplification of reference gene primers was used to estimate how many nucleated cells each sample contained. To quantify the absolute abundance of each unique TCRbeta CDR3 rearrangement, sequence reads were collapsed and filtered. For each sample, productive Simpson clonality was calculated as the square root of Simpson's diversity index across productive rearrangements. TCRdb obtained this table from immuneACCESS and retained in-frame rearrangements with V and J assigned. These tables miss some clones; where compared with another copy, unresolved V genes account for less than half of the shortfall, and the remainder is unexplained. V, J and clone size derive from that table, while D and trimming were established from the DNA sequence. The sample table contains 55,000 to 80,000 clones; only one count was recorded for over 75% of them. The ten largest clones capture around a sixth of the sample.

Overall results and qualifications from the work: The quantity of clinical and demographic metadata differed by source and by participant and was supplied without curation.

As concerns this clone: Its recognized antigen is unknown. No quality values exist for individual bases; no much larger clone is one base distant.

The sample consisted of peripheral blood. The receptor's source is a man aged 55 to 70 with acute or convalescent COVID-19. The chain joins TRBV27 to TRBJ1-2, with 11 bases matching TRBD1. The CDR3 region reads CASTAGRDRGRNGYTF. The DNA sequence follows: TGTGCCAGCACCGCCGGACGGGACAGGGGGAGAAATGGCTACACCTTC.